Listed here are 26 T cell receptor beta chains from one sample, sequenced in a study of identical twins. TCRdb processed the 5' RACE reads anew with MiXCR; each CDR3 protein has one entry. The sample lists about 810,000 distinct CDR3 sequences; over 9% were seen once. A further study also used this sample, focusing on yellow fever vaccine responses in identical twins.

Sample: PBMCs. These receptors came from a woman aged 18-29 years in good health.

In this sample, this clonotype turned up many times. The chain combines TRBV28 with TRBJ2-3; the D gene is possibly TRBD2 (5 bases). CDR1 is MDHEN and CDR2 is SYDVKM in the germline V gene. The CDR3 runs to 13 residues. With 7 bases removed from V and 1 base from J, the gap between germline ends came to 9 bases. The CDR3 region has the DNA TGTGCCAGCAAGCTAGCCCGCACAGATACGCAGTATTTT. Its protein is CASKLARTDTQYF.

This clonotype was counted ten times or more. The rearrangement uses TRBV4-2 and TRBJ2-1, with TRBD2 matching 9 bases. The CDR3 is made up of 17 amino acids. Germline CDR1 and CDR2: LGHNA and YNFKEQ. Trimming cost V 1 base and J 2 bases; bases outside gene matches: 6. The CDR3 DNA reads TGTGCCAGCAGCCAAGCTGAAGCGGGAGGAACCTACAATGAGCAGTTCTTC. The encoded protein is CASSQAEAGGTYNEQFF.

This clonotype was seen a few times. The chain has TRBV3-1 and TRBJ2-6; D remains ambiguous. This CDR3 contains 16 residues. Trimming removed 1 base from V and 0 bases from J, with 7 bases in between. The germline gives CDR1 LGHDT, CDR2 YNNKEL (reference sequence). The CDR3 coding sequence is TGTGCCAGCAGCCAAGGGTCGGGCTCTGGGGCCAACGTCCTGACTTTC. This sequence encodes CASSQGSGSGANVLTF.

The sample holds a few counts of this clonotype. This sequence joins TRBV25-1 and TRBJ2-1, with D perhaps matching TRBD2 (5 bases). CDR1 MGHDK and CDR2 SYGVNS come from the germline V gene. CDR3 size: 14 residues. Trimming cost V 10 bases and J 2 bases, with 15 bases left between them. In DNA form, the CDR3 reads TGTGCCACCCTAAGGACTGGCACCTACAATGAGCAGTTCTTC. It translates to CATLRTGTYNEQFF. Drawing the rest from reference TRBV25-1 and TRBJ2-1, the complete variable domain is EADIYQTPRYLVIGTGKKITLECSQTMGHDKMYWYQQDPGMELHLIHYSYGVNSTEKGDLSSESTVSRIRTEHFPLTLESARPSHTSQYLCATLRTGTYNEQFFGPGTRLTVL.

V gene TRBV7-9 combines with J gene TRBJ2-5; maybe TRBD2 (5 bases). The V and J ends lost 1 base and 4 bases respectively, with 13 bases between them. The CDR3 runs to 15 residues. Looked up from germline, CDR1 is SEHNR and CDR2 is FQNEAQ (reference sequence). In DNA, the CDR3 is TGTGCCAGCAGCTTAGATGTAGTCCGGGGAGAGACCCAGTACTTC. Translating gives CASSLDVVRGETQYF.

The V call is TRBV7-8, the J call TRBJ1-1; maybe TRBD1 (5 bases). Germline values: CDR1 SGHVS, CDR2 FQNEAQ. The CDR3 sequence is 16 residues long. Trimming took off 2 bases at V and 0 bases at J, with 13 bases between the two ends. The CDR3: CASSLFPGTMNTEAFF. DNA of the CDR3: TGTGCCAGCAGCTTATTTCCAGGGACGATGAACACTGAAGCTTTCTTT.

Remarks on this clonotype: It may be a read error: a sequence one base away is much more abundant. V usage is TRBV20-1 and J usage is TRBJ1-2; a weak D match, TRBD1 (6 bases). Trimming stripped 5 bases from V and 8 bases from J, with 18 bases between. The CDR3 totals 13 residues. Germline assignment: CDR1 DFQATT and CDR2 SNEGSKA (reference sequence). CDR3 nucleotides: TGCAGTGCTTCCATCCGGGCAGGGGTCGGCTACACCTTC. Its protein is CSASIRAGVGYTF.

The gene calls are TRBV6-5 and TRBJ2-1, with 12 bases fitting TRBD2. Germline V gene lookup returns CDR1 MNHEY and CDR2 SVGAGI. The CDR3 sequence is 17 residues long. The V segment lost 4 bases and the J segment 4 bases; nucleotides outside the gene matches: 8. The CDR3 DNA reads as TGTGCCAGCAGTTCAGGACTCGGACTAGCGGGGTACAATGAGCAGTTCTTC. Residues: CASSSGLGLAGYNEQFF.

Of note for this clonotype: A read error may account for a junction end that differs from germline. This chain joins TRBV5-1 and TRBJ2-1, with 9 nucleotides matching TRBD1. The germline V gene has CDR1 SGHRS and CDR2 YFSETQ. The CDR3 spans 20 residues. The CDR3 DNA sequence: TGCACCAGCAGCTTCCTCCCCGACAGGGGGGACCTAAGCTCCTACAATGAGCAGTTCTTC. It yields the protein CTSSFLPDRGDLSSYNEQFF. The variable domain in full, with the rest retrieved from reference TRBV5-1 and TRBJ2-1, is KAGVTQTPRYLIKTRGQQVTLSCSPISGHRSVSWYQQTPGQGLQFLFEYFSETQRNKGNFPGRFSGRQFSNSRSEMNVSTLELGDSALYLCTSSFLPDRGDLSSYNEQFFGPGTRLTVL.

V usage is TRBV5-1 and J usage is TRBJ2-5; 7 nucleotides agree with TRBD2. Trimming took 1 base from V and 1 from J; bases not matched to a gene: 16. Per the germline V gene, CDR1 is SGHRS and CDR2 is YFSETQ. The CDR3 covers 19 residues. This CDR3 reads CASSLRTQRGAVVQETQYF. Here the CDR3 DNA reads TGCGCCAGCAGCTTGAGAACCCAGCGGGGAGCCGTCGTCCAAGAGACCCAGTACTTC.

The chain carries TRBV6-5 and TRBJ2-3; D unclear. Germline CDR1 and CDR2: MNHEY and SVGAGI. The V and J ends lost 0 bases and 7 bases respectively, with 14 bases between them. The CDR3 spans 15 residues. The chain's CDR3 is CASSYSTGPPNTQYF. In DNA form, the CDR3 reads TGTGCCAGCAGTTACTCGACTGGACCACCTAATACGCAGTATTTT.

The chain recombines TRBV3-1 with TRBJ2-6; D uncertain. Germline CDR1 and CDR2: LGHDT and YNNKEL (reference sequence). The CDR3 contains 15 residues. With 4 bases removed from V and 2 bases from J, the gap between germline ends came to 9 bases. CDR3 coding DNA: TGTGCCAGCAGCCGATGGGCGGCTGGGGCCAACGTCCTGACTTTC. It encodes CASSRWAAGANVLTF.

This chain joins TRBV27 and TRBJ2-7; D might be TRBD2 (5 bases). V gave up 5 bases and J gave up 2 bases, with 13 bases separating them. Germline V gene data show CDR1 as MNHEY and CDR2 as SMNVEV (reference sequence). This CDR3 contains 14 residues. The CDR3 is CASSHTSSPYEQYF. The CDR3 DNA reads TGTGCCAGCAGTCACACTAGTAGTCCCTACGAGCAGTACTTC.

V and J are TRBV7-9 and TRBJ2-3, with no clear D. V was cut by 8 bases and J by 5 bases, with 5 bases left in between. This CDR3 comprises 10 residues. Germline assignment: CDR1 SEHNR and CDR2 FQNEAQ (reference sequence). The CDR3 region has the DNA TGTGCCAGCGTCAGAGATACGCAGTATTTT. Translation gives CASVRDTQYF.

This chain uses TRBV11-2 with TRBJ2-2, with D unclear. CDR3 length equals 14 residues. With 6 bases removed from V and 7 bases from J, the gap between germline ends came to 15 bases. CDR1 is SGHAT, CDR2 FQNNGV, per germline. The CDR3 coding sequence is TGTGCCAGCAGAACTCTACTACTTGGCGGGGAGCTGTTTTTT. Its translation is CASRTLLLGGELFF. Full variable domain (rest looked up from reference TRBV11-2 and TRBJ2-2): EAGVAQSPRYKIIEKRQSVAFWCNPISGHATLYWYQQILGQGPKLLIQFQNNGVVDDSQLPKDRFSAERLKGVDSTLKIQPAKLEDSAVYLCASRTLLLGGELFFGEGSRLTVL.

This clonotype was picked up a small number of times. The chain has TRBV2 and TRBJ2-2; a possible D gene is TRBD2 (5 bases). Trimming stripped 8 bases from V and 2 bases from J, with 12 bases between. From germline, CDR1 is SNHLY and CDR2 FYNNEI. The length of the CDR3 is 14 residues. The CDR3 loop is CASCMEVNTGELFF. The CDR3 coding sequence is TGTGCCAGCTGTATGGAGGTTAACACCGGGGAGCTGTTTTTT.

This clonotype was detected a few times. The rearrangement links TRBV29-1 to TRBJ1-1; D is ambiguous. Between the trimmed V and J ends, which lost 7 bases and 0 bases, there was a span of 12 bases. Germline CDR1 and CDR2: SQVTM and ANQGSEA. The CDR3 covers 13 residues. The CDR3 here is CSAWTVMNTEAFF. As DNA, the CDR3 is TGCAGCGCTTGGACGGTAATGAACACTGAAGCTTTCTTT.

The chain couples TRBV12-3 or TRBV12-4 to TRBJ2-5; no firm D call. CDR3 length: 13 residues. V was clipped by 3 bases and J by 5 bases, with 10 bases between them. The CDR3 DNA reads as TGTGCCAGCAGTTTTGTGGAAGGGGAGACCCAGTACTTC. Translation: CASSFVEGETQYF.

This clonotype was recorded a few times. The chain links TRBV7-9 to TRBJ1-6; 12 nucleotides match TRBD1. Germline CDR1 SEHNR, CDR2 FQNEAQ (reference sequence). With V trimmed by 5 bases and J by 8 bases, 7 bases remained unmatched. The CDR3 has 16 amino acids. The CDR3 region is CASSNRDRGLDSPLHF. The CDR3 region has the DNA TGTGCCAGCAGCAATCGGGACAGGGGGCTCGATTCACCCCTCCACTTT. The whole variable domain, filled in from reference TRBV7-9 and TRBJ1-6, reads DTGVSQNPRHKITKRGQNVTFRCDPISEHNRLYWYRQTLGQGPEFLTYFQNEAQLEKSRLLSDRFSAERPKGSFSTLEIQRTEQGDSAMYLCASSNRDRGLDSPLHFGNGTRLTVT.

CDR3 sequence: CASSYKDIQETQYF. The CDR3 coding sequence is TGTGCCAGCAGTTACAAAGACATTCAAGAGACCCAGTACTTC. The genes are TRBV6-5 and TRBJ2-5; no clear D. Germline V gene lookup returns CDR1 MNHEY and CDR2 SVGAGI. V gave up 2 bases and J gave up 2 bases, with 9 bases separating them. The CDR3 extends over 14 amino acids.

This clonotype was counted ten times or more. The rearrangement links TRBV6-1 to TRBJ2-7; no clear D gene. This CDR3 comprises 13 residues. With 3 bases removed from V and 3 bases from J, the gap between germline ends came to 9 bases. Per germline, CDR1 MNHNS and CDR2 SASEGT. The DNA of the CDR3 is TGTGCCAGCAGTGAGGATCAGTACTACGAGCAGTACTTC. Amino acid sequence: CASSEDQYYEQYF.

This clonotype was found a few times. The chain joins TRBV10-3 to TRBJ2-6; 7 bases align to TRBD1. There are 17 residues in the CDR3. Trimming removed 8 bases from V and 1 base from J; junction bases left unmatched: 11. Germline lookup yields CDR1 ENHRY and CDR2 SYGVKD. The CDR3 DNA reads as TGTGCCATCCAGAGACAGGGCATGGGGTCTGGGGCCAACGTCCTGACTTTC. Protein sequence: CAIQRQGMGSGANVLTF.

The table lists this clonotype with a few counts. V is TRBV5-1 and J is TRBJ1-1, with 7 bases that match TRBD1. There are 14 residues in the CDR3. The germline CDR1 and CDR2 sequences are SGHRS and YFSETQ. J was trimmed by 2 bases and V by 4 bases; bases with no gene match: 5. For the CDR3, the DNA is TGCGCCAGCAGCATCCGACAGGGAAACACTGAAGCTTTCTTT. The encoded protein is CASSIRQGNTEAFF.

V and J are TRBV7-8 and TRBJ2-2, with a weak D call TRBD2 (5 bases). The CDR3 is 17 residues long. Germline values: CDR1 SGHVS, CDR2 FQNEAQ. Trimming removed 3 bases at V and 4 bases at J, with 18 bases between. The CDR3 DNA reads as TGTGCCAGCAGCTTCGGCATGAGCAGGCTAGCCACCGGGGAGCTGTTTTTT. Amino acid sequence: CASSFGMSRLATGELFF.

This clonotype was seen repeatedly, ten times or more. The chain recombines TRBV20-1 with TRBJ2-7; 8 positions match TRBD1. This CDR3 is built from 14 residues. With 1 base clipped from V and 6 bases from J, the junction kept 8 bases outside the gene matches. CDR1 and CDR2 (germline): DFQATT, SNEGSKA (reference sequence). For the CDR3, the DNA is TGCAGTGCTAGAGGACAGGGGTTTAGACGCGAGCAGTACGTC. Its protein is CSARGQGFRREQYV.

V usage is TRBV20-1 and J usage is TRBJ1-1, with TRBD1 as a possible D gene (5 bases). V gave up 1 base and J gave up 4 bases, with 13 bases separating them. Germline lookup yields CDR1 DFQATT and CDR2 SNEGSKA (reference sequence). This CDR3 has 14 residues. The CDR3 bases are TGCAGTGCTAGAGGTTACGGGGGACGCACTGAAGCTTTCTTT. It codes for CSARGYGGRTEAFF.